The subject of this entry is one TCR beta chain. Its target is not known. Germline V gene sequence: CDR1 GTSNPN, CDR2 SVGIG (reference sequence). There are 14 residues in the CDR3. All TRB cDNA libraries came from 5' RACE performed with UMI labels. TCRdb reanalyzed the 5' RACE reads and collapses them to one entry per CDR3 protein, without DNA. With under 85,000 distinct CDR3 sequences in the sample, the ten largest clones hold about 0.7%. This record belongs to a study of CXCR3-negative and CXCR3-positive naive CD8 T cells. Study conclusions and caveats: Hydrophobicity was higher for TRB CDR3s found in CXCR3-positive naive cells than in CXCR3-negative naive cells.

This sequence was found in a human donor in good health. Some clones in this sample may be carry-over from other donors' samples. The rearrangement joins TRBV30 to TRBJ2-3. The sample comprised naive CXCR3+ CD8+ T cells from blood. The subset is: CD45RO-CCR7+CD27+CD95- naive CD8+ T cells expressing CXCR3 (TNR3+). CDR3 residues: CAWISEQSTDTQYF.